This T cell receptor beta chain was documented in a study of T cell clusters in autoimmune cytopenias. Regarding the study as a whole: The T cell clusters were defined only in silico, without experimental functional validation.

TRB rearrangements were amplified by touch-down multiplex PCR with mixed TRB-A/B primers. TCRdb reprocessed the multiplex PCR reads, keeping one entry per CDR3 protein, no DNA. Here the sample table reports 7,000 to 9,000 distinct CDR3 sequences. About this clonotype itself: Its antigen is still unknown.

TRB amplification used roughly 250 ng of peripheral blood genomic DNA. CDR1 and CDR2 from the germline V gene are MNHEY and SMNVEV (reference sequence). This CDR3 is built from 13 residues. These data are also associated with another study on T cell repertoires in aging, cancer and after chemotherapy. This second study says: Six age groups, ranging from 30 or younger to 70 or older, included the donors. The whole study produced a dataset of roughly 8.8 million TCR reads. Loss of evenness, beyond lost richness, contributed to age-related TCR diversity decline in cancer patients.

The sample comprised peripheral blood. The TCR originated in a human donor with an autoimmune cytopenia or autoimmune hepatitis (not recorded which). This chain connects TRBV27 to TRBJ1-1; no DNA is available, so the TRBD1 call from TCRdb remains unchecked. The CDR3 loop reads CASKKAGQTEAFF.